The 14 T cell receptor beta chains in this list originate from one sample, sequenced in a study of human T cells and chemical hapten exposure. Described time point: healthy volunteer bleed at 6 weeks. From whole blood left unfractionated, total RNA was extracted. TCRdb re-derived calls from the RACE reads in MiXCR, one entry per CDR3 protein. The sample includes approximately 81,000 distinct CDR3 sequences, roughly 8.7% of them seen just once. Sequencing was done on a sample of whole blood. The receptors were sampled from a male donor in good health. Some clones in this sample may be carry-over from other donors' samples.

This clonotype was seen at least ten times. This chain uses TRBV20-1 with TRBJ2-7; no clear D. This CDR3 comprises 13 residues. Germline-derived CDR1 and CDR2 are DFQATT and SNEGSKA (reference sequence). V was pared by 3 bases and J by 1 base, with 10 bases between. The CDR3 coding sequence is TGCAGTGCTAGGGCTACAAGATCCTACGAGCAGTACTTC. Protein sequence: CSARATRSYEQYF.

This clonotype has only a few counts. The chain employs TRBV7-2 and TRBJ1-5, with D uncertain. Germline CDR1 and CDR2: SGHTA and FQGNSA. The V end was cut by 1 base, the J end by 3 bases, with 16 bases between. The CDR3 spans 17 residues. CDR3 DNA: TGTGCCAGCAGCTTAGGAGAGGGAATGAGGTACAATCAGCCCCAGCATTTT. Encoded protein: CASSLGEGMRYNQPQHF.

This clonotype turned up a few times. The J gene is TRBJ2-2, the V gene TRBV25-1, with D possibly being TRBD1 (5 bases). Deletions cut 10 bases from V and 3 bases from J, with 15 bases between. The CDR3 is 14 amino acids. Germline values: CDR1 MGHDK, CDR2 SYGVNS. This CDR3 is CATQGVSDTGELFF. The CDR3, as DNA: TGTGCCACCCAGGGCGTGTCGGACACCGGGGAGCTGTTTTTT. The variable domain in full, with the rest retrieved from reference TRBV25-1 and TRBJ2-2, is EADIYQTPRYLVIGTGKKITLECSQTMGHDKMYWYQQDPGMELHLIHYSYGVNSTEKGDLSSESTVSRIRTEHFPLTLESARPSHTSQYLCATQGVSDTGELFFGEGSRLTVL.

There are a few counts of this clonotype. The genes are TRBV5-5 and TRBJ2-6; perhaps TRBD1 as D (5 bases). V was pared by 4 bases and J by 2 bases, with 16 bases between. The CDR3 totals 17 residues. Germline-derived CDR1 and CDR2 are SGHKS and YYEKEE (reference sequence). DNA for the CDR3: TGTGCCAGCAGCATAACGCTGACAGTAACTGGGGCCAACGTCCTGACTTTC. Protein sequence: CASSITLTVTGANVLTF.

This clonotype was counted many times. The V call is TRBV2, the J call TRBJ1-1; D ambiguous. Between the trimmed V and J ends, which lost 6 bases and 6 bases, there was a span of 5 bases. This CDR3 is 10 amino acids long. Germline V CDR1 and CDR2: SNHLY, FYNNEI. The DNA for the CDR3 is TGTGCCAGCAGAGGGTCTGAAGCTTTCTTT. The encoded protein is CASRGSEAFF.

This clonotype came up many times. DNA for the CDR3: TGCAGTGCCGCCCGCGGGGGGATGGCAGATACGCAGTATTTT. Translated: CSAARGGMADTQYF. The chain employs TRBV20-1 and TRBJ2-3, with 8 nucleotides matching TRBD2. Germline assignment: CDR1 DFQATT and CDR2 SNEGSKA (reference sequence). This CDR3 spans 14 amino acids. The trim removed 6 bases at V and 4 bases at J, leaving 9 bases unmatched.

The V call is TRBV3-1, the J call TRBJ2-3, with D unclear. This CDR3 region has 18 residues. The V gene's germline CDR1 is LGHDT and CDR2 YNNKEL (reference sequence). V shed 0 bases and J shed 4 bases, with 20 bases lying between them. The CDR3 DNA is TGTGCCAGCAGCCAAGAGGGATCCGTAATAGAGGTCCCAGATACGCAGTATTTT. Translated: CASSQEGSVIEVPDTQYF.

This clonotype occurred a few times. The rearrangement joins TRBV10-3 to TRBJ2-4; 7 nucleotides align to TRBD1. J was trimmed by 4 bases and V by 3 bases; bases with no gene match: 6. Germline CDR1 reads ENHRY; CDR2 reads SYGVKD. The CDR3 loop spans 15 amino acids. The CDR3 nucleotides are TGTGCCATCAGTGATGTAGGGACAGAAAAAAACATTCAGTACTTC. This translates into CAISDVGTEKNIQYF.

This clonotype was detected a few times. The CDR3 DNA reads as TGTGCCAGCAGCCTCGGGGGTAGACGCTCCTACGAGCAGTACTTC. It encodes CASSLGGRRSYEQYF. This chain joins TRBV7-8 and TRBJ2-7; D might be TRBD2 (6 bases). Trimming left V 5 bases short and J 0 bases short, with 14 bases between. This CDR3 has 15 residues. CDR1 is SGHVS and CDR2 is FQNEAQ in the germline V gene.

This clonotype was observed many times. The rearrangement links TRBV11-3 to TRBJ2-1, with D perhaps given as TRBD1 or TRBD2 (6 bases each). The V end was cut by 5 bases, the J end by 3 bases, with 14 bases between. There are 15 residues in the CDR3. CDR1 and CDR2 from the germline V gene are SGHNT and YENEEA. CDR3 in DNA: TGTGCCAGCAGCCCCGGGGGCGGGGACTACAATGAGCAGTTCTTC. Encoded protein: CASSPGGGDYNEQFF.

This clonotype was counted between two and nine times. The CDR3 spells CASSFNREGTDTQYF. The CDR3 DNA is TGCGCCAGCAGCTTCAATCGGGAGGGCACAGATACGCAGTATTTT. This sequence joins TRBV5-1 and TRBJ2-3, with TRBD2 matching over 7 bases. Looked up from germline, CDR1 is SGHRS and CDR2 is YFSETQ. V shed 2 bases, J shed 1 base, and the junction held 4 bases outside the gene matches. The CDR3 extends over 15 amino acids.

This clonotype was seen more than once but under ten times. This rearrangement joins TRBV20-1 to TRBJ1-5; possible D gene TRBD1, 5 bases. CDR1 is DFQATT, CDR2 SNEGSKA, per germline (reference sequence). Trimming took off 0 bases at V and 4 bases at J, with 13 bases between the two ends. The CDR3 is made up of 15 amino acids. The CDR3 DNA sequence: TGCAGTGCTAGAGATCGGTCAGGGTTTAATCAGCCCCAGCATTTT. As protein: CSARDRSGFNQPQHF.

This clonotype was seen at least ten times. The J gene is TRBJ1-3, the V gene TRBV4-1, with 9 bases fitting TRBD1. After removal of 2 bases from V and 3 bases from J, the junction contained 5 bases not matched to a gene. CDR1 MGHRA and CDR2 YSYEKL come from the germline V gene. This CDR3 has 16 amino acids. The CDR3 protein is CASSQFTGGFGNTIYF. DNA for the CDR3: TGCGCCAGCAGCCAATTTACAGGGGGCTTTGGAAACACCATATATTTT.

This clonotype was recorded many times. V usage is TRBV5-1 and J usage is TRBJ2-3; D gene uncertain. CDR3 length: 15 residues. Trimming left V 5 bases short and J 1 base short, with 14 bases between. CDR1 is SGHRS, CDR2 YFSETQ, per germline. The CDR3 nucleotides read TGCGCCAGCAGGTCCCCCCGAGAGGGCACAGATACGCAGTATTTT. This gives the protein CASRSPREGTDTQYF.